The entry below describes one T cell receptor beta chain. Healthy Caucasians from Russia aged about 6 to 100 served as donors. Each donor's blood draw was around 9.1 milliliters of peripheral blood. Sample-barcoded 5' priming and a J-beta primer mix drove a second PCR of roughly 7 to 11 cycles. TCRdb passed the 5' RACE reads through MiXCR, listing each CDR3 protein once. In the table there are about 730,000 distinct CDR3 sequences, roughly two fifths of which are singletons. CDR1 and CDR2 from the germline V gene are SNHLY and FYNNEI. V lost 9 bases, J lost 14 bases, and 20 bases lay in between. The CDR3 contains 13 residues. The data belong to a study of blood T cells in healthy people across ages. Study details: The template switching approach captured approximately one barcoded beta molecule for every two T cells.

This clonotype originated in a woman aged 60-75 years in good health. The chain carries TRBV2 and TRBJ1-6; tentatively, D is TRBD1 (5 bases). Sequencing input: blood. This CDR3 reads CARQEGSDSALHF. CDR3 DNA sequence: TGTGCCAGGCAGGAGGGGTCGGATTCGGCCCTCCACTTT.